Listed below are T cell receptor beta chains from one sample, sequenced in a study of PD-1 blockade in classical Hodgkin lymphoma. The repertoire was sequenced with immunoSEQ multiplex PCR; TCRdb's copy has only in-frame clones and lacks some. Here the sample spans roughly 9,000 clones, about 86% being singletons. Here the sequenced sample was CD4+ T cells from blood, taken at baseline. These receptors were taken from a human donor with classical Hodgkin lymphoma. The CDR3 runs from the conserved cysteine through the conserved F or W. The order of the fields is V gene, CDR3 length, CDR3 protein.

v_gene: TRBV21-1
len: 10
CDR3aa: CASSKGGQSF

v_gene: TRBV28
len: 15
CDR3aa: CASSFSTRGNQPQHF

v_gene: TRBV6-1
len: 13
CDR3aa: CASSEAIGVTIYF

v_gene: TRBV6-1
len: 14
CDR3aa: CASSEARKSYEQYF

v_gene: TRBV2
len: 12
CDR3aa: CASSKTSYEQYF

v_gene: TRBV4-1
len: 15
CDR3aa: CASSQASSSTYEQYF

v_gene: TRBV19
len: 13
CDR3aa: CASSRGQGLEAFF

v_gene: TRBV15
len: 13
CDR3aa: CATSSSGANVLTF

v_gene: TRBV19
len: 13
CDR3aa: CASSTNSGNTIYF

v_gene: TRBV7-9
len: 15
CDR3aa: CASSLAGPLTDTQYF

v_gene: TRBV6-1
len: 14
CDR3aa: CASSPTSKGDTQYF

v_gene: TRBV9
len: 14
CDR3aa: CASSVATRGGELFF

v_gene: TRBV18
len: 17
CDR3aa: CASSPFASGSSYNEQFF

v_gene: TRBV7-9
len: 15
CDR3aa: CASSLASGRAYEQYF

v_gene: TRBV11-2
len: 15
CDR3aa: CASSLEGPWEDEQYF

v_gene: TRBV6-5
len: 13
CDR3aa: CASTAGVTDTQYF

v_gene: TRBV6-1
len: 15
CDR3aa: CASSPTGPSNYGYTF

v_gene: TRBV5-5
len: 15
CDR3aa: CASSLKDLPVYEQYF

v_gene: TRBV7-8
len: 13
CDR3aa: CASSLIQNTEAFF

v_gene: TRBV4-1
len: 16
CDR3aa: CASSQTRDRPNTEAFF

v_gene: TRBV9
len: 13
CDR3aa: CASSLRTRDEQFF

v_gene: TRBV11-2
len: 13
CDR3aa: CASSLGPNTEAFF

v_gene: TRBV5-1
len: 13
CDR3aa: CASSLGETRTQYF

v_gene: TRBV9
len: 14
CDR3aa: CASSPRTSVHEQFF

v_gene: TRBV5-1
len: 14
CDR3aa: CASSQPSGANVLTF

v_gene: TRBV6-1
len: 13
CDR3aa: CASSEVPRETQYF